The text below deals with one TCR beta chain. Its specificity is unknown. The donors were members of the approximately 130-subject validation cohort (separate from the roughly 700-subject first cohort). The junction had 4 bases not matched to a gene; V was cut back by 3 bases and J by 4 bases. Germline lookup yields CDR1 SGDLS and CDR2 YYNGEE. This CDR3 has 15 amino acids. Repertoires were generated with immunoSEQ multiplex PCR, while TCRdb's copy carries only in-frame clones and drops some. The table includes hundreds of thousands of clones, 80% to 90% detected once. This sample stems from a study of cytomegalovirus exposure and HLA in healthy donors. Study results and caveats: First-cohort TCR clusters were later found to tend to co-occur in the 130 or so validation repertoires. The study flagged roughly 150 TCR beta chains as cytomegalovirus-associated.

This TCR derives from a woman between 18 and 29 years old in good health and CMV-seronegative. The rearrangement uses TRBV9 and TRBJ2-3, with TRBD2 identical over 11 bases. Material: PBMCs. The CDR3 DNA follows: TGTGCCAGCAGCGCTAGCGGGAGGAGCGCAGATACGCAGTATTTT. Translating it yields CASSASGRSADTQYF. The entire variable domain, with the rest obtained from reference TRBV9 and TRBJ2-3, is as follows: DSGVTQTPKHLITATGQRVTLRCSPRSGDLSVYWYQQSLDQGLQFLIQYYNGEERAKGNILERFSAQQFPDLHSELNLSSLELGDSALYFCASSASGRSADTQYFGPGTRLTVL.